This T cell receptor (beta chain) was sequenced during a study of blood T cell repertoires in COVID-19. Study background: The study drew acute and convalescent COVID-19 samples from the United States, Italy and Spain.

TCRdb's copy holds only in-frame clones and misses some; the assay was immunoSEQ multiplex PCR. This repertoire shows a few hundred thousand clones, roughly nine tenths found once; its top ten account for less than 2%. Trimming removed 2 bases from V and 5 bases from J, with 10 bases in between. This CDR3 contains 13 residues. Germline V gene data show CDR1 as SGHNT and CDR2 as YYREEE (reference sequence). Participants came from roughly 24 US areas, aged roughly 18 to 95 years. Sequences were obtained from PBMCs or T cells enriched from blood (not recorded which). The sequence was collected from a woman aged 60 to 75 who had recovered from COVID-19. The chain has TRBV5-4 and TRBJ2-5, with D unresolved. Written as DNA, the CDR3 is TGTGCCAGCAGCTTTAGAGCTGAGGAGACCCAGTACTTC. It specifies CASSFRAEETQYF. The full variable domain, with the rest looked up from reference TRBV5-4 and TRBJ2-5, is ETGVTQSPTHLIKTRGQQVTLRCSSQSGHNTVSWYQQALGQGPQFIFQYYREEENGRGNFPPRFSGLQFPNYSSELNVNALELDDSALYLCASSFRAEETQYFGPGTRLLVL.